The source of this TCR beta chain is a study of shared clonotypes between healthy human individuals. General study results and limits: Among donors, the sharing of clonotypes was expected to be influenced by sequencing depth. Represented genetic and exposure-history diversity was restricted by having few donors.

Participating donors were healthy, HIV-negative adults free of recent acute infections or vaccinations. The CDR3 is 10 residues long. From germline, CDR1 is DFQATT and CDR2 SNEGSKA (reference sequence). The V gene lost 7 bases and the J gene lost 0 bases, with 4 bases spanning the gap. Per the original methods: Filtering differed, since immunoSEQ gave only junction sequences and no quality scores. TCRdb's table, derived via immunoSEQ multiplex PCR, lists solely in-frame clones and lacks some. That table supplies the V and J calls and clone size; D and trimming were determined from the DNA. The data show roughly 1,000,000 clones, with around 78% seen just once and approximately 0.56% held by the top ten. As concerns this clone: Its cognate antigen is unknown.

This clonotype was obtained from a man aged 18 to 30 in good health. Some clones in this sample may be carry-over from other donors' samples. Sequencing was done on a sample of memory CD4+ T cells from PBMCs. Subset in this sample: CD45RA-negative fraction. This rearrangement joins TRBV20-1 to TRBJ2-7; no reliable D call. The CDR3 reads CSGDSYEQYF. CDR3 nucleotides: TGCAGTGGGGACTCCTACGAGCAGTACTTC.